This T cell receptor (beta chain) was identified in a study of cytomegalovirus exposure and HLA in healthy donors. The PCR employed 60 Vbeta primers together with 13 Jbeta primers. How the authors handled the data: Around 83 million unique TCR beta chains, roughly 11 million shared, were counted in a later analysis. Only in-frame clones appear in the TCRdb table, and some are missing; sequencing was by immunoSEQ multiplex PCR. The V and J calls and clone size were taken over from that table, and D and trimming were inferred from the DNA. The data hold 90,000 to 110,000 clones, with around 72% observed a single time. The germline CDR1 and CDR2 sequences are MRHNA and SNTAGT. The V gene lost 2 bases and the J gene lost 2 bases, with 23 bases spanning the gap. The CDR3 extends over 19 amino acids.

This sequence originates from a male donor in good health and CMV-seronegative. Material for sequencing was PBMCs. The rearrangement uses TRBV6-4 and TRBJ2-3; D ambiguous. The CDR3: CASSDPIPARAKDTDTQYF. In nucleotides, the CDR3 is TGTGCCAGCAGTGACCCGATCCCGGCTAGAGCCAAAGACACAGATACGCAGTATTTT.